This T cell receptor beta chain is drawn from a study of vaccination and CD4 T cells after COVID-19. Sequenced with the Oncomine TCR Beta short-read assay was DNA taken from cultured CD4+ T cells. MiXCR was run by TCRdb on the PCR reads, yielding one entry per CDR3 protein. The sample consists of approximately 11,000 distinct CDR3 sequences, about 60% of them appearing once. Remarks on this clonotype: What it recognizes is unknown.

The treatment is: 10-day PBMC culture with coronavirus spike peptide pools or control peptides (ViraFEST assay). This CDR3 is 15 amino acids long. Germline values: CDR1 SGHVS, CDR2 FQNEAQ. V gene TRBV7-8 combines with J gene TRBJ2-7; D is unclear. TRBJ2-5 matches the DNA end more closely, so the J call is doubtful. The material sequenced was CD4+ T cells from blood, cultured in vitro. This TCR was sampled from a human donor who had recovered from COVID-19. CDR3 amino acids: CASSLPSEPRETQYF. The CDR3 bases are TGTGCCAGCAGCCTACCGTCTGAGCCCAGAGAGACCCAGTACTTC.